One and the same sample provided the 7 T cell receptor beta chains below, sequenced in a study of T-cell reconstitution after alpha-beta-depleted transplantation in children. Preparation of the TCRbeta library used unique molecular identifiers. From the PCR reads, TCRdb called clonotypes with MiXCR, one entry per CDR3 protein. Here the sample spans 400,000 to 550,000 distinct CDR3 sequences, roughly a tenth being singletons. Sequences were derived from PBMCs, sampled before TCRalphabeta/CD19-depleted stem cell transplant. Receptors originate from a child under 10 years old with inherited bone marrow failure, due to receive a stem cell transplant.

This clonotype was counted at least ten times. This chain links TRBV20-1 with TRBJ2-3; D unresolved. Trimming took off 0 bases at V and 0 bases at J, with 7 bases between the two ends. The CDR3 totals 14 residues. CDR1 and CDR2 from the germline V gene are DFQATT and SNEGSKA (reference sequence). CDR3 in DNA: TGCAGTGCTAGAGAAGGCTGGAGCACAGATACGCAGTATTTT. Its translation is CSAREGWSTDTQYF.

The CDR3 region is CASRVDREAFF. The CDR3 region has the DNA TGTGCCAGCAGGGTAGACAGAGAAGCTTTCTTT. This chain joins TRBV28 and TRBJ1-1; TRBD1 might be the D (5 bases). The V gene lost 6 bases and the J gene lost 8 bases, with 10 bases spanning the gap. This CDR3 is built from 11 residues. Germline V lookup: CDR1 MDHEN, CDR2 SYDVKM.

This clonotype was seen at least ten times. This chain joins TRBV4-3 and TRBJ2-2; no firm D call. CDR3 length: 16 amino acids. Germline CDR1 reads LGHNA; CDR2 reads YSLEER. Between the trimmed V and J ends, which lost 1 base and 3 bases, there was a span of 12 bases. CDR3 sequence reads: CASSQVQARDTGELFF. In nucleotides, the CDR3 is TGCGCCAGCAGCCAAGTTCAGGCCCGTGACACCGGGGAGCTGTTTTTT.

The chain has TRBV18 and TRBJ2-3; 8 bases align to TRBD2. Germline trimming cut 7 bases from V and 4 bases from J; bases unmatched to any gene: 13. The germline CDR1 and CDR2 sequences are KGHSH and LQKENI. CDR3 length equals 16 residues. This chain's CDR3 is CASLPYGTSLADTQYF. The DNA of the CDR3 is TGTGCCAGCTTACCCTACGGGACTAGTCTCGCAGATACGCAGTATTTT.

In its sample, this clonotype was seen a few times. This chain connects TRBV7-2 to TRBJ2-7, with TRBD2 matching 8 bases. V was clipped by 0 bases and J by 1 base; unmatched bases: 14. The CDR3 covers 19 residues. Germline CDR1 and CDR2: SGHTA and FQGNSA. The CDR3 sequence: CASSLAPLFTSGISYEQYF. Written as DNA, the CDR3 is TGTGCCAGCAGCTTAGCCCCCTTATTCACTAGCGGCATTTCCTACGAGCAGTACTTC.

This chain connects TRBV29-1 to TRBJ2-7, with D unresolved. Germline V gives CDR1 SQVTM, CDR2 ANQGSEA. Between the trimmed V and J ends, which lost 5 bases and 5 bases, there was a span of 10 bases. There are 11 residues in the CDR3. CDR3 sequence reads: CSVRQLNEQYF. The CDR3 bases are TGCAGCGTTCGACAACTAAACGAGCAGTACTTC.

At least ten counts were recorded for this clonotype. The chain is built from TRBV28 and TRBJ2-1; D possibly corresponds to TRBD1 (6 bases). The V and J ends lost 1 base and 7 bases respectively, with 20 bases between them. This CDR3 has 17 amino acids. The germline V gene encodes CDR1 MDHEN and CDR2 SYDVKM. The CDR3 coding sequence is TGTGCCAGCAGTTTATCACTACAGGGTGTACACCCAAATGAGCAGTTCTTC. This encodes CASSLSLQGVHPNEQFF.